This T cell receptor delta chain was captured in a study of gamma-delta T cells after stem cell transplantation. The CDR3 has 17 amino acids. Trimming cost V 11 bases and J 3 bases, with 28 bases left between them. CDR1 and CDR2 (germline): TSWWSYY, QGS. TCRdb reprocessed the RT-PCR reads using CATT. The table has approximately 16,000 delta-chain clones, roughly 9.1% seen once; the top ten hold approximately 62%. The V and J genes are TRDV1 and TRDJ1; D gene unclear. The TCR was taken from a human donor. It is not recorded whose cells these are; they may come from a transplant donor. Input material: gamma-delta T cells. The CDR3 DNA sequence: TGTGCTAATGGGAAACGAAACACATGTCGGGCGGCCGATAAACTCATCTTT. Amino acid sequence: CANGKRNTCRAADKLIF.